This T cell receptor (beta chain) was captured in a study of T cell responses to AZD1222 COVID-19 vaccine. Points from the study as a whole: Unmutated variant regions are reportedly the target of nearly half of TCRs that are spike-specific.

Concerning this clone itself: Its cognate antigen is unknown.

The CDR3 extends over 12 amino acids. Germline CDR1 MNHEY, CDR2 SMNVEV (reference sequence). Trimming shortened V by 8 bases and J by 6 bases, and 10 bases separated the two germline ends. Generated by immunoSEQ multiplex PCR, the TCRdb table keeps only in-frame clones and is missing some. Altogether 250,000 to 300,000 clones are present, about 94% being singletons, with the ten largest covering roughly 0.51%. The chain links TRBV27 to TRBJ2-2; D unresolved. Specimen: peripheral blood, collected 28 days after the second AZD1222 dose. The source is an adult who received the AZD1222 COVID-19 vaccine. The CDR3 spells CASRLRAGELFF. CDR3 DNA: TGTGCCAGCCGACTCCGGGCCGGGGAGCTGTTTTTT.